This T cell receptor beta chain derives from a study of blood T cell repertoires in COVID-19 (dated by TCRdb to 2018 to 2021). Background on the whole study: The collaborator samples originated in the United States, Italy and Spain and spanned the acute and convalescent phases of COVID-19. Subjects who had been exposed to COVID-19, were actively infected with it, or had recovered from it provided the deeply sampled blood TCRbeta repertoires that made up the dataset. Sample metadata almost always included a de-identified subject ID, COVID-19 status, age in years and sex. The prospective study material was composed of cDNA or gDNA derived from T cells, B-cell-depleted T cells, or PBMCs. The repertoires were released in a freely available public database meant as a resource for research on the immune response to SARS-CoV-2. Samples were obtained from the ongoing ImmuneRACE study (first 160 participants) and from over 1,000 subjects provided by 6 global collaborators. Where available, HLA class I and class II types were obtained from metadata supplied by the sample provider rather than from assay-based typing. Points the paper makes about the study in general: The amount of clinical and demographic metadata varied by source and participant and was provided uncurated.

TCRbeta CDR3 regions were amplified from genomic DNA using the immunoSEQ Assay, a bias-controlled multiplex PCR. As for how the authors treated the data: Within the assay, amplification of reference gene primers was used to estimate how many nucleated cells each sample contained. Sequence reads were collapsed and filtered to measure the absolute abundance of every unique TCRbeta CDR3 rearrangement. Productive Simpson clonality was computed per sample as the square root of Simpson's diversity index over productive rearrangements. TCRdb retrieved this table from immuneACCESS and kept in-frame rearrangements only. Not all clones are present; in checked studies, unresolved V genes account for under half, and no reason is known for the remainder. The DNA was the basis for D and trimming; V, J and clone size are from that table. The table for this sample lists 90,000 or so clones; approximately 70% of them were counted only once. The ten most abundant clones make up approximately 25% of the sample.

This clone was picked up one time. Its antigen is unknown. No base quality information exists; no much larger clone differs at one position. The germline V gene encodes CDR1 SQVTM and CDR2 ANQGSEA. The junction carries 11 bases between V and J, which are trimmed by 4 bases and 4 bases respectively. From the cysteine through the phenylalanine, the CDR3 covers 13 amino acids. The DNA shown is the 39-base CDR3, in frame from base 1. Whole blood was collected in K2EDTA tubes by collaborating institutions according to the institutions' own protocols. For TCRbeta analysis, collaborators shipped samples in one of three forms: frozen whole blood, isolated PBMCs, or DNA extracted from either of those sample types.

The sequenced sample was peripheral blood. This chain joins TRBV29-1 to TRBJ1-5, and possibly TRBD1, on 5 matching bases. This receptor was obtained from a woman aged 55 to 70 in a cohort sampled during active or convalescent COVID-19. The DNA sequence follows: TGCAGCGTTGCGGGGGGTGGGAATCAGCCCCAGCATTTT. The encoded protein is CSVAGGGNQPQHF.